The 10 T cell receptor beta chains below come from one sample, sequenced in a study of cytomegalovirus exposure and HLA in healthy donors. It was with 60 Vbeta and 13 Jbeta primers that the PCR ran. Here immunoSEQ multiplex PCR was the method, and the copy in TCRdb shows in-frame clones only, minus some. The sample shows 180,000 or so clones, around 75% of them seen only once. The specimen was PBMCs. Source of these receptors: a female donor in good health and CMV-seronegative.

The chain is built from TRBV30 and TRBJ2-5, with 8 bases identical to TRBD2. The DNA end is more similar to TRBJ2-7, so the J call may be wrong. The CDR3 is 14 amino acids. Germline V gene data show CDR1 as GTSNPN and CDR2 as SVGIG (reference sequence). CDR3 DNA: TGTGCCTGGAGTGTAATAAGCGGGAGCTACGAGCAGTACTTC. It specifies CAWSVISGSYEQYF.

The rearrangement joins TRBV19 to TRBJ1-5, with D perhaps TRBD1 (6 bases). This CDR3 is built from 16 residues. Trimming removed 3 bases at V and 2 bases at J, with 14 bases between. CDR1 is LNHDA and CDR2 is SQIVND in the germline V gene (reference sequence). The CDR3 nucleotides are TGTGCCAGTAGTATTCAGGCACAGGGCGGCAATCAGCCCCAGCATTTT. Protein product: CASSIQAQGGNQPQHF.

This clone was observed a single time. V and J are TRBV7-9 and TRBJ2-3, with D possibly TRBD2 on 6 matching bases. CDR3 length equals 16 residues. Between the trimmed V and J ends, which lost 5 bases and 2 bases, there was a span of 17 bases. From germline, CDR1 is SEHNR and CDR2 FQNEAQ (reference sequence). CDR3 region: CASSPITGDLTDTQYF. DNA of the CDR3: TGTGCCAGCAGCCCAATCACGGGGGACCTCACAGATACGCAGTATTTT.

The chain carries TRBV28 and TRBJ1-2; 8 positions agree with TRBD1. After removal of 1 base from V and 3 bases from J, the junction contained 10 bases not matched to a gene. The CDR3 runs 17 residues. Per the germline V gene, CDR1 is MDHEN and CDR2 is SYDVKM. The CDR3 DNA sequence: TGTGCCAGCAGTTTATATTACTCCCCGACAGGGGACTATGGCTACACCTTC. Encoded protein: CASSLYYSPTGDYGYTF.

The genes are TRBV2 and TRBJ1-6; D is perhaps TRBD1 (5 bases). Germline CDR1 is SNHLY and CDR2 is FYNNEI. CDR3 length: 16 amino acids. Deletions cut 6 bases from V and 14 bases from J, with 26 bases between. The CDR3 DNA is TGTGCCAGCAGCCGCGGGGGGGGGTCCACCTCTGTATCCCTCCACTTT. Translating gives CASSRGGGSTSVSLHF.

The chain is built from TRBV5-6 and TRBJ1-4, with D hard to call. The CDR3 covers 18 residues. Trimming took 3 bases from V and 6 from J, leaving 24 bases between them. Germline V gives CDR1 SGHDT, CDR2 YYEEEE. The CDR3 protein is CASSSEVESETPHEKLFF. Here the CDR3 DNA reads TGTGCCAGCAGCTCAGAGGTGGAATCCGAAACTCCTCATGAAAAACTGTTTTTT.

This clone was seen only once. The CDR3 region has the DNA TGTGCCAGCTCACCAACTCCAGGGGGCATAAACACTGAAGCTTTCTTT. Amino acids: CASSPTPGGINTEAFF. The chain has TRBV18 and TRBJ1-1, with 8 positions matching TRBD1. In germline, CDR1 is KGHSH, CDR2 LQKENI. V gave up 2 bases and J gave up 2 bases; unmatched junction bases: 7. The CDR3 loop spans 16 amino acids. The whole variable domain, remainder taken from reference TRBV18 and TRBJ1-1, is NAGVMQNPRHLVRRRGQEARLRCSPMKGHSHVYWYRQLPEEGLKFMVYLQKENIIDESGMPKERFSAEFPKEGPSILRIQQVVRGDSAAYFCASSPTPGGINTEAFFGQGTRLTVV.

CDR3 nucleotides: TGTGCCAGCAGCCCCGCGGGGACCAATGAGCAGTTCTTC. It codes for CASSPAGTNEQFF. This chain links TRBV7-9 with TRBJ2-1; tentatively, D is TRBD2 (6 bases). This CDR3 contains 13 residues. Trimming removed 5 bases from V and 6 bases from J, with 11 bases in between. CDR1 is SEHNR, CDR2 FQNEAQ, per germline (reference sequence).

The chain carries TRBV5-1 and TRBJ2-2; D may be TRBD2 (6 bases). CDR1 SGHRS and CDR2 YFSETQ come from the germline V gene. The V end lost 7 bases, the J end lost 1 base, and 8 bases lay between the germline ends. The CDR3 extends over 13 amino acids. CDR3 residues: CASPGVNTGELFF. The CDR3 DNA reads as TGCGCCAGCCCGGGGGTGAACACCGGGGAGCTGTTTTTT.

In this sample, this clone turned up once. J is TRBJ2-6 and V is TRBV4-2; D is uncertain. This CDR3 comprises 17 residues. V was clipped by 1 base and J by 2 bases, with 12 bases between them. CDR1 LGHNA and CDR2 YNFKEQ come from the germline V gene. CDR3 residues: CASSQGGHRAGANVLTF. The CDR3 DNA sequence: TGTGCCAGCAGCCAAGGCGGCCACCGGGCTGGGGCCAACGTCCTGACTTTC.